The sequence of this T cell receptor (beta chain) was determined in a study of human T cells and chemical hapten exposure. Study details: From small differences in pooled library volume came most of the variation in per-sample TCR yields.

Noted time point: healthy volunteer bleed at 2 weeks. Unseparated into fractions, whole blood served as the source from which total RNA was extracted. Deletions cut 3 bases from V and 8 bases from J, with 16 bases between. CDR1 is DFQATT, CDR2 SNEGSKA, per germline (reference sequence). CDR3 length equals 13 residues. Library construction involved attaching unique molecular identifiers to individual cDNA molecules, which allowed quantitative, reproducible TCR counting. In the study's own analysis: Ranging from about 23,224 to 750,000, TCR counts per sample had a median value of 95,638. From the RACE reads, TCRdb called clonotypes with MiXCR, one entry per CDR3 protein. These V and J calls originate from TCRdb's pipeline instead of the authors' own analysis. The top ten clones hold approximately 2% of a sample with 100,000 to 150,000 distinct CDR3 sequences, approximately 8.3% of them seen once. Study outcomes and limitations: Once DPC sensitization occurred, TCRs above 1 in 1000 frequency showed no change.

This clonotype came up a few times. Its specificity is unknown. The rearrangement uses TRBV20-1 and TRBJ1-2; D gene uncertain. Sequenced input: whole blood. The receptor comes from a male donor in good health. Some clones in this sample may be carry-over from other donors' samples. CDR3 in amino acids: CSASDNSLGGYTF. CDR3 DNA sequence: TGCAGTGCTAGTGACAACAGCTTGGGCGGCTACACCTTC.